Each of the 14 T cell receptor beta chains below was sequenced from the same sample in a study of blood T cell repertoires in COVID-19. Sequencing used immunoSEQ multiplex PCR; TCRdb keeps in-frame clones, though not all of them. The sample comprises about 200,000 clones, about nine tenths of which are singletons, and 4% to 5.5% rests with the top ten. The specimen sequenced was peripheral blood. These TCRs come from a woman between 40 and 55 years old with acute or convalescent COVID-19.

V is TRBV19 and J is TRBJ2-2; 9 bases align to TRBD1. The V gene's germline CDR1 is LNHDA and CDR2 SQIVND (reference sequence). This CDR3 comprises 15 residues. The junction had 3 bases not matched to a gene; V was cut back by 3 bases and J by 4 bases. CDR3: CASSITGGTTGELFF. CDR3 DNA sequence: TGTGCCAGTAGTATCACAGGGGGCACCACCGGGGAGCTGTTTTTT. Full variable domain (missing parts from reference TRBV19 and TRBJ2-2): DGGITQSPKYLFRKEGQNVTLSCEQNLNHDAMYWYRQDPGQGLRLIYYSQIVNDFQKGDIAEGYSVSREKKESFPLTVTSAQKNPTAFYLCASSITGGTTGELFFGEGSRLTVL.

This clone has only one observation. V is TRBV5-4 and J is TRBJ2-2; no definite D call. CDR1 is SGHNT and CDR2 is YYREEE in the germline V gene (reference sequence). There are 14 residues in the CDR3. The germline V and J ends were trimmed by 0 bases and 3 bases, with 6 bases remaining between them. CDR3 sequence reads: CASSLDPDTGELFF. The CDR3, as DNA: TGTGCCAGCAGCTTGGATCCGGACACCGGGGAGCTGTTTTTT.

This chain connects TRBV18 to TRBJ2-5; D is possibly TRBD2 (5 bases). Trimming removed 5 bases at V and 1 base at J, with 14 bases between. The CDR3 has 15 residues. CDR1 is KGHSH, CDR2 LQKENI, per germline. The CDR3 region is CASSTRVVGQETQYF. For the CDR3, the DNA is TGTGCCAGCTCAACTAGGGTGGTTGGCCAAGAGACCCAGTACTTC.

The genes are TRBV7-9 and TRBJ1-1; maybe TRBD1 (5 bases). Trimming stripped 5 bases from V and 4 bases from J, with 23 bases between. The V gene's germline CDR1 is SEHNR and CDR2 FQNEAQ (reference sequence). This CDR3 is built from 17 residues. In nucleotides, the CDR3 is TGTGCCAGCAGCCCTCCCGGGACTCCCCGTAAGGGCACTGAAGCTTTCTTT. Encoded protein: CASSPPGTPRKGTEAFF.

This clone came up a few times. The chain uses TRBV3-1 (or the pseudogene TRBV3-2) and TRBJ2-2; 11 bases agree with TRBD2. This CDR3 comprises 16 residues. Germline CDR1 reads LGHDT; CDR2 reads YNNKEL (reference sequence). J gave up 7 bases and V 3 bases, and 7 bases lay outside the gene matches. The CDR3 spells CASSHRASGGYGELFF. The CDR3 DNA reads TGTGCCAGCAGCCATCGAGCTAGCGGGGGGTACGGGGAGCTGTTTTTT.

The rearrangement links TRBV24-1 to TRBJ1-2; D might be TRBD1 (6 bases). The CDR3 is made up of 14 amino acids. V was shortened by 1 base and J by 6 bases, with 11 bases between the two germline ends. Per the germline V gene, CDR1 is KGHDR and CDR2 is SFDVKD. CDR3 DNA sequence: TGTGCCACCAGTGATTTTCCCAGGGGTGATGGCTACACCTTC. This translates into CATSDFPRGDGYTF.

In this sample, this clone turned up once. The CDR3 here is CASSYGTGWNQPQHF. CDR3 nucleotide sequence: TGTGCCAGCAGTTACGGGACAGGGTGGAATCAGCCCCAGCATTTT. V gene TRBV6-5 combines with J gene TRBJ1-5, with TRBD1 identical over 9 bases. CDR1 is MNHEY, CDR2 SVGAGI, per germline. This CDR3 region has 15 residues. Trimming removed 2 bases from V and 4 bases from J; junction bases left unmatched: 3.

The rearrangement links TRBV5-1 to TRBJ2-5, with D tentatively TRBD1 (6 bases). With 4 bases removed from V and 2 bases from J, the gap between germline ends came to 15 bases. This CDR3 has 15 residues. Germline lookup yields CDR1 SGHRS and CDR2 YFSETQ. The CDR3 loop reads CASSRYRQAQETQYF. Written as DNA, the CDR3 is TGCGCCAGCAGCCGCTATCGACAGGCTCAAGAGACCCAGTACTTC.

The J gene is TRBJ2-2, the V gene TRBV24-1, with D maybe TRBD1 (5 bases). V shed 7 bases and J shed 4 bases, with 15 bases lying between them. This CDR3 is 15 amino acids long. Germline CDR1 reads KGHDR; CDR2 reads SFDVKD. The CDR3 loop reads CATSPGLVGTGELFF. CDR3 sequence (DNA): TGTGCCACCAGCCCAGGGCTGGTTGGCACCGGGGAGCTGTTTTTT.

This chain uses TRBV30 with TRBJ1-1; no firm D call. Germline CDR1 is GTSNPN and CDR2 is SVGIG (reference sequence). Trimming stripped 4 bases from V and 0 bases from J, with 9 bases between. This CDR3 is built from 13 residues. The CDR3 coding sequence is TGTGCCTGGACCCCCGGTATGAACACTGAAGCTTTCTTT. Translation gives CAWTPGMNTEAFF.

The chain recombines TRBV30 with TRBJ2-6, with 10 bases identical to TRBD1. V gave up 5 bases and J gave up 0 bases; unmatched junction bases: 4. Germline loops: CDR1 GTSNPN, CDR2 SVGIG (reference sequence). CDR3 length: 16 amino acids. CDR3 sequence reads: CAWDRGLGSGANVLTF. As DNA, the CDR3 is TGTGCCTGGGACAGGGGGCTTGGCTCTGGGGCCAACGTCCTGACTTTC.

A single count supports this clone. This chain connects TRBV9 to TRBJ1-1; unclear D gene. CDR3 length equals 14 residues. Between the trimmed V and J ends, which lost 0 bases and 4 bases, there was a span of 10 bases. CDR1 is SGDLS and CDR2 is YYNGEE in the germline V gene. The CDR3 sequence: CASSVEPGVTEAFF. The CDR3 DNA sequence: TGTGCCAGCAGCGTAGAACCGGGAGTCACTGAAGCTTTCTTT.

The chain links TRBV19 to TRBJ1-1; 7 bases agree with TRBD1. Trimming removed 7 bases from V and 1 base from J; junction bases left unmatched: 6. Germline loops: CDR1 LNHDA, CDR2 SQIVND (reference sequence). This CDR3 is 14 amino acids long. CDR3 nucleotides: TGTGCCAGTATCGCAGGGGGTGCGAACACTGAAGCTTTCTTT. This translates into CASIAGGANTEAFF.

The chain is built from TRBV7-2 and TRBJ2-5; TRBD2 agrees at 10 bases. The ends lost 2 bases at V and 2 bases at J; junction bases unmatched: 11. The CDR3 loop spans 18 amino acids. Germline CDR1 is SGHTA and CDR2 is FQGNSA. In DNA form, the CDR3 reads TGTGCCAGCAGCTTAATGAGCGGGGGGGCCGGGGCTCAAGAGACCCAGTACTTC. The encoded protein is CASSLMSGGAGAQETQYF.